Given below is one T cell receptor beta chain in context. Its antigen target is currently unknown. Base qualities are not provided; no much larger clone lies one nucleotide away. This record comes from a study of response to subunit inactivated influenza vaccine (dated 2018 in TCRdb). The study in broad terms: Deep quantitative profiling of the T cell receptor repertoire was used in the study to follow responses to a trivalent subunit inactivated influenza vaccine.

Overall results and qualifications from the work: According to the authors, only a limited number of new T cells may be recruited by each seasonal influenza vaccination.

Here V drops 0 bases and J drops 4 bases, and the junction holds 2 bases not matched to any gene. The CDR3, from cysteine to phenylalanine, totals 16 residues. Only the CDR3 DNA is retained, 48 bases long and in frame from the first base. Via the germline V gene, CDR1 is SGDLS and CDR2 YYNGEE. To prepare the library, RT-PCR was applied. Sequencing instrument: Illumina HiSeq 2500. TCRdb took the public reads, trimmed them with fastp at Q25, ran MiXCR for clone calling and kept in-frame beta chains. Rows are unified per CDR3 protein, each entry keeping the most common DNA and genes. This sample is represented by approximately 490,000 distinct CDR3 sequences; roughly 7.9% of them were singletons. The ten most abundant clones make up approximately 14% of the sample.

Sequenced here: PBMCs from blood, sampled about 23 months after vaccination. The source of this sequence is a man aged 45-69 years who received an inactivated influenza vaccine. Donor details come from another sample of the same person, matched by shared clones. The sequence is built from TRBV9 and TRBJ2-1; TRBD1 fits 12 bases in the junction. Here is the DNA: TGTGCCAGCAGCGTAGGGGGACAGGGGGCATACAATGAGCAGTTCTTC. Its protein reads: CASSVGGQGAYNEQFF.